The 20 T cell receptor beta chains below come from one sample, sequenced in a study of breast tumors, draining lymph nodes, adjacent tissues. The lymph nodes were axillary draining lymph nodes from breast cancer patients. TCRdb redid the calling of the multiplex PCR reads with MiXCR, one entry per CDR3 protein. The data hold approximately 90,000 distinct CDR3 sequences, with around 30% observed a single time. The specimen sequenced was axillary lymph node tissue. The receptors shown here come from a female donor with breast cancer. Some clones in this sample may be carry-over from other donors' samples.

This clonotype appeared many times. This may arise from a read error, as a much more abundant clone is one base away. The chain links TRBV20-1 to TRBJ2-7, with D possibly TRBD1 on 5 matching bases. This CDR3 has 15 residues. The V gene lost 3 bases and the J gene lost 8 bases, with 23 bases spanning the gap. The germline gives CDR1 DFQATT, CDR2 SNEGSKA (reference sequence). CDR3 residues: CSASDPRGNSEKQYF. The DNA for the CDR3 is TGCAGTGCTAGTGATCCTAGGGGTAACTCCGAGAAGCAGTACTTC.

This clonotype came up many times. CDR3 DNA: TGTGCCAGCAGCTCGACTCCGCTCGGAATCAATGAGCAGTTCTTC. Amino acid sequence: CASSSTPLGINEQFF. This chain uses TRBV9 with TRBJ2-1; no reliable D call. The CDR3 runs to 15 residues. V shed 4 bases and J shed 6 bases, with 17 bases lying between them. Germline V gives CDR1 SGDLS, CDR2 YYNGEE.

This clonotype was picked up many times. The chain couples TRBV6-5 to TRBJ1-2, with D possibly being TRBD1 (5 bases). V was shortened by 2 bases and J by 3 bases, with 7 bases between the two germline ends. Germline CDR1 and CDR2: MNHEY and SVGAGI. This CDR3 has 13 amino acids. The CDR3 is CASSYGGDYGYTF. For the CDR3, the DNA is TGTGCCAGCAGTTACGGGGGAGACTATGGCTACACCTTC.

This clonotype was recorded at least ten times. The chain links TRBV12-3 or TRBV12-4 to TRBJ1-5; 7 positions agree with TRBD1. This CDR3 region has 15 residues. With V trimmed by 6 bases and J by 3 bases, 8 bases remained unmatched. The CDR3 DNA reads TGTGCCAGCAGCCTTACACAGGGGAACAATCAGCCCCAGCATTTT. Its protein is CASSLTQGNNQPQHF.

In this sample, this clonotype turned up many times. CDR3 coding DNA: TGTGCCAGCAGTCCCCGGGACAGGGGGCTTGTGCAGTTCTTC. As protein: CASSPRDRGLVQFF. V gene TRBV6-1 combines with J gene TRBJ2-1; 12 bases map to TRBD1. CDR1 and CDR2 (germline): MNHNS, SASEGT. CDR3 length: 14 amino acids. The junction had 8 bases not matched to a gene; V was cut back by 5 bases and J by 12 bases.

The chain has TRBV20-1 and TRBJ2-3; TRBD2 aligns across 13 bases. V gave up 4 bases and J gave up 4 bases; unmatched junction bases: 5. This CDR3 spans 15 amino acids. CDR1 DFQATT and CDR2 SNEGSKA come from the germline V gene (reference sequence). This chain's CDR3 is CSAKAGLAGSDTQYF. CDR3 sequence (DNA): TGCAGTGCTAAGGCGGGACTAGCGGGATCAGATACGCAGTATTTT.

The table lists this clonotype with many counts. A single base separates this from a much larger clone, so it may be a read error. A read error is likely, as this CDR3 ends without the conserved phenylalanine or tryptophan. The rearrangement uses TRBV20-1 and TRBJ2-7; D gene unclear. Trimming removed 5 bases from V and 6 bases from J, with 8 bases in between. CDR3 size: 10 residues. Germline assignment: CDR1 DFQATT and CDR2 SNEGSKA (reference sequence). Here the CDR3 reads CSAVKGEQYS. In DNA form, the CDR3 reads TGCAGTGCTGTTAAGGGCGAGCAGTACTCC.

The chain has TRBV20-1 and TRBJ2-7; D remains ambiguous. Germline V lookup: CDR1 DFQATT, CDR2 SNEGSKA (reference sequence). The CDR3 is 14 amino acids. V dropped 1 base and J dropped 13 bases, with 23 bases sitting between them. The DNA of the CDR3 is TGCAGTGCTAGAGTATATGCGTCCGGGTACGGGCACTACTTC. Translating gives CSARVYASGYGHYF.

With respect to this clonotype: The junction does not match germline at one end; this may be a read error. The chain couples TRBV5-5 to TRBJ2-7; 8 bases agree with TRBD1. CDR3 length: 14 amino acids. Per the germline V gene, CDR1 is SGHKS and CDR2 is YYEKEE (reference sequence). CDR3 region: CASSLAGGFHEQCF. DNA of the CDR3: TGTGCCAGCAGCTTGGCAGGGGGCTTCCACGAGCAGTGCTTC.

Notes on this clonotype: A read error may account for a junction end that differs from germline. The genes are TRBV12-3 or TRBV12-4 and TRBJ2-7; 7 nucleotides align to TRBD2. The CDR3 is 14 amino acids. In DNA form, the CDR3 reads TGTGCCAGCAGTTTCACAGGAGGGGACTACGGGCAGTACTTC. Translating it yields CASSFTGGDYGQYF.

The chain links TRBV4-3 to TRBJ2-7, with 13 positions matching TRBD2. J was trimmed by 0 bases and V by 0 bases; bases with no gene match: 8. The CDR3 runs 19 residues. In germline, CDR1 is LGHNA, CDR2 YSLEER. The CDR3 DNA reads TGCGCCAGCAGCCAAGATTTGACTAGCGGGAGGCCGAGCTCCTACGAGCAGTACTTC. This codes for CASSQDLTSGRPSSYEQYF.

Details on this clonotype: The conserved phenylalanine or tryptophan normally closing the CDR3 is absent here, so this likely arose from a read error. The chain joins TRBV20-1 to TRBJ1-5; possibly TRBD1 for D (5 bases). The CDR3 is 16 amino acids. Deletions cut 3 bases from V and 2 bases from J, with 17 bases between. CDR1 is DFQATT and CDR2 is SNEGSKA in the germline V gene (reference sequence). The CDR3 nucleotides read TGCAGTGCTAGTGGCCAGGGAGAAGAAGGCAATCAGCCCCAGCATTTG. Amino acid sequence: CSASGQGEEGNQPQHL.

This clonotype was observed many times. V is TRBV7-2 and J is TRBJ2-2, with TRBD1 matching 9 bases. Germline V gene lookup returns CDR1 SGHTA and CDR2 FQGNSA. J lost 6 bases, V lost 5 bases, and 7 bases had no gene match. This CDR3 spans 15 amino acids. CDR3 nucleotide sequence: TGTGCCAGCAGCCCACAGGGGGCGGGATCCGGGGAGCTGTTTTTT. Protein sequence: CASSPQGAGSGELFF.

CDR3 sequence: CASSLDPGTVNTEAFF. CDR3 DNA: TGCGCCAGCAGCTTGGACCCCGGGACAGTGAACACTGAAGCTTTCTTT. This chain links TRBV5-1 with TRBJ1-1, with 7 bases fitting TRBD1. The germline V gene has CDR1 SGHRS and CDR2 YFSETQ. V shed 0 bases and J 0 bases; nucleotides not matched to a gene: 5. There are 16 residues in the CDR3.

This clonotype occurred many times. The V call is TRBV6-2 or TRBV6-3, the J call TRBJ2-1, with D possibly being TRBD2 (6 bases). The CDR3 extends over 13 amino acids. Looked up from germline, CDR1 is MNHEY and CDR2 is SVGEGT. With 6 bases removed from V and 4 bases from J, the gap between germline ends came to 10 bases. Here the CDR3 reads CASRGGNYNEQFF. The CDR3 DNA reads TGTGCCAGCAGGGGCGGGAATTACAATGAGCAGTTCTTC.

This clonotype was observed at least ten times. The rearrangement uses TRBV6-1 and TRBJ1-3, with D maybe TRBD1 (5 bases). Germline V gene data show CDR1 as MNHNS and CDR2 as SASEGT. V lost 1 base to trimming and J lost 0 bases, with 16 bases between them. The CDR3 covers 18 residues. CDR3 protein: CASSEGLGTASSGNTIYF. The CDR3 DNA follows: TGTGCCAGCAGTGAAGGGTTGGGGACGGCGAGCTCTGGAAACACCATATATTTT.

Concerning this clonotype itself: This may stem from a read error, because a much larger clone lies one nucleotide away. The CDR3 region is CASSPRDYGYTF. The CDR3 DNA sequence: TGTGCCAGCAGTCCCCGGGACTATGGCTACACCTTC. The chain uses TRBV28 and TRBJ1-2; D is unclear. Deletions cut 5 bases from V and 3 bases from J, with 7 bases between. Germline V CDR1 and CDR2: MDHEN, SYDVKM. The CDR3 extends over 12 amino acids.

This clonotype has ten or more counts. The rearrangement joins TRBV18 to TRBJ2-5; 7 nucleotides line up with TRBD2. With V trimmed by 0 bases and J by 4 bases, 8 bases remained unmatched. CDR1 is KGHSH and CDR2 is LQKENI in the germline V gene. The CDR3 length is 16 residues. The chain's CDR3 is CASSPPQAGPGETQYF. CDR3 coding DNA: TGTGCCAGCTCACCACCCCAAGCGGGGCCCGGAGAGACCCAGTACTTC.

The chain is built from TRBV5-6 and TRBJ2-1; D possibly corresponds to TRBD1 (6 bases). The CDR3 spans 13 residues. V lost 2 bases, J lost 10 bases, and 13 bases lay in between. Germline CDR1 is SGHDT and CDR2 is YYEEEE. CDR3 sequence (DNA): TGTGCCAGCAGCTTAACAGGGAGTTGGGAGCAGTTCTTC. The encoded protein is CASSLTGSWEQFF.

Only one count was recorded for this clonotype. One end of the junction varies from germline; a read error may be responsible. The chain joins TRBV19 to TRBJ1-2; D unclear. Germline V gene lookup returns CDR1 LNHDA and CDR2 SQIVND (reference sequence). The CDR3 spans 13 residues. CDR3 loop: CASGWGANYGCTF. DNA of the CDR3: TGTGCCAGTGGTTGGGGAGCTAACTATGGCTGCACCTTC.